The sequence of this T cell receptor beta chain was determined in a study of blood T cell repertoires in COVID-19 (dated by TCRdb to the early 2020s). Context from the whole study: Samples from collaborators originated in the United States, Italy and Spain and spanned both the acute and convalescent phases of COVID-19. The material from the prospective study consisted of cDNA or gDNA derived from T cells, B-cell-depleted T cells, or PBMCs. Subjects who had been exposed to COVID-19, were actively infected with it, or had recovered from it provided the deeply sampled blood TCRbeta repertoires that made up the dataset. The repertoires were released in a freely available public database meant as a resource for research on the immune response to SARS-CoV-2. The samples were drawn from two sources: the first 160 participants of the ongoing ImmuneRACE study, and 1,000 to 1,500 subjects contributed by 6 global collaborators. The sample metadata nearly always contained a de-identified subject ID, COVID-19 status, age in years and sex. Where available, HLA class I and class II types were obtained from metadata supplied by the sample provider rather than from assay-based typing.

Enrolling through a virtual design, the prospective study's participants ranged in age from roughly 18 to 100 years and lived across 20 to 30 United States geographic areas. In the prospective study, participants were assigned to cohorts based on the clinical history participants reported in a screening survey and a study questionnaire. In the prospective study, whole blood, serum and a nasopharyngeal or oropharyngeal swab were collected from each participant by mobile phlebotomists. Additional blood draws and questionnaires over a 2-month period could optionally be provided by prospective study participants. Before DNA extraction, blood samples from the prospective study were shipped at room temperature or frozen. From cysteine to phenylalanine, the CDR3 is 15 amino acids long. Solely the CDR3 DNA is kept, with 45 bases framed from the first base. Trimming removed 7 bases from V and 0 bases from J, leaving 13 bases between the germline ends. The germline V gene encodes CDR1 SNHLY and CDR2 FYNNEI.

The immunoSEQ Assay, a bias-controlled multiplex PCR, was used to amplify TCRbeta CDR3 regions from genomic DNA. In the original analysis: Nucleated cell counts per sample were estimated from amplification of reference gene primers within the assay. To quantify the absolute abundance of each unique TCRbeta CDR3 rearrangement, sequence reads were collapsed and filtered. For each sample, productive Simpson clonality was calculated as the square root of Simpson's diversity index across productive rearrangements. The clones in this table, taken by TCRdb from immuneACCESS, are in-frame only. Not every clone is retained; where verified, under half of the shortfall comes from an unresolved V gene, and the cause of the rest is unknown. That table supplies the V and J calls and clone size; D and trimming were determined from the DNA. This sample holds approximately 250,000 clones; around 84% were observed only once. Under 5% of the sample is held by the ten biggest clonotypes.

Broad study findings and their caveats: The quantity of clinical and demographic metadata differed by source and by participant and was supplied without curation.

In regard to this clone: What this receptor recognizes is not known. Base-call qualities are not available, and no considerably larger clone is one nucleotide away.

This clonotype originated in a man aged 30 to 45 with acute COVID-19. This receptor chain uses TRBV2 and TRBJ2-1; possibly the D gene is TRBD1, per 5 matching bases. Sequencing was done on a sample of PBMCs or T cells enriched from blood (not recorded which). The nucleotide sequence reads TGTGCCAGCATAGGGGATCGAGGCTCCTACAATGAGCAGTTCTTC. It translates to CASIGDRGSYNEQFF.